The rows below give T cell receptor beta chains drawn from one sample of a study of blood T cell repertoires in COVID-19. Sequencing used immunoSEQ multiplex PCR; TCRdb keeps in-frame clones, though not all of them. The sample records about 240,000 clones, roughly 87% being singletons. Sequenced sample: PBMCs or T cells enriched from blood (not recorded which). Receptor source: a woman aged 25 to 39 with acute COVID-19. Both conserved end residues are part of each CDR3. D genes are given only for firm matches. The size entry is marked missing in some rows and otherwise reads once, few, many or a size class.

>NA|TRBJ1-2|NA|TRBV7-8
TGTGCCAGCAGCCCGGAGGACAGTTTAAACTATGGCTACACCTTC
CASSPEDSLNYGYTF
>NA|TRBJ1-2|NA|TRBV19
TGTGCCAGTAGTCCCCGCGGGGTACTGTACTATGGCTACACCTTC
CASSPRGVLYYGYTF
>NA|TRBJ2-7|NA|TRBV7-2
TGTGCCAGCAGCAGGGGGACCTACGAGCAGTACTTC
CASSRGTYEQYF
>once|TRBJ2-1|TRBD1|TRBV30
TGTGCCTGGAGGACAGGGGCCTACAATGAGCAGTTCTTC
CAWRTGAYNEQFF
>NA|TRBJ2-2|TRBD1|TRBV5-1
TGCGCCAGCAGCCGTCGGGACAGGGCTTCCGGCGGGGAGCTGTTTTTT
CASSRRDRASGGELFF
>NA|TRBJ1-5|NA|TRBV3-1/TRBV3-2
TGTGCCAGCAGCCCGGACAGTATGAGCAATCAGCCCCAGCATTTT
CASSPDSMSNQPQHF
>NA|TRBJ2-7|NA|TRBV29-1
TGCAGCGTTGAAAGAGCCTACGAGCAGTACTTC
CSVERAYEQYF
>NA|TRBJ1-1|NA|TRBV18
TGTGCCAGCTCACCACGAATGGGCCACTCCAGCATGAACACTGAAGCTTTCTTT
CASSPRMGHSSMNTEAFF
>NA|TRBJ2-5|TRBD2|TRBV5-1
TGCGCCAGCAGCTCCCAGGGACTAGCGGGGGCCAGGGGAGAGACCCAGTACTTC
CASSSQGLAGARGETQYF
>NA|TRBJ1-1|TRBD1|TRBV25-1
TGTGCCAGCAGTGGGGGACAGTTGGCTTTCTTT
CASSGGQLAFF
>NA|TRBJ1-2|NA|TRBV19
TGTGCCAGTAGTATATTTGGTAGTTCGCGGGGCTACACCTTC
CASSIFGSSRGYTF
>NA|TRBJ1-6|TRBD1|TRBV27
TGTGCCACCTCCAGGACAGGGGCTTCTTCACCCCTCCACTTT
CATSRTGASSPLHF
>NA|TRBJ1-6|NA|TRBV27
TGTGCCAGCGGTCCTGGGGCAATCAGACGGGATTCACCCCTCCACTTT
CASGPGAIRRDSPLHF
>NA|TRBJ2-1|NA|TRBV2
TGTGCCAGCAGGGAGGGCGGGGTCTCCTACAATGAGCAGTTCTTC
CASREGGVSYNEQFF
>NA|TRBJ1-2|NA|TRBV9
TGTGCCAGCAGCACCGGACTCTTAGAGGCTAACTATGGCTACACCTTC
CASSTGLLEANYGYTF
>NA|TRBJ1-1|TRBD1|TRBV5-1
TGCGCCAGCAGAAAGACAGGGGTTAACACTGAAGCTTTCTTT
CASRKTGVNTEAFF
>NA|TRBJ2-7|NA|TRBV6-5
TGTGCCAGCTCTAGGGGGATCCACGAGCAGTACTTC
CASSRGIHEQYF
>NA|TRBJ1-2|TRBD1|TRBV5-4
TGTGCCAGCAGCGACTCCGGGACAGGGCTCTATGGCTACACCTTC
CASSDSGTGLYGYTF
>NA|TRBJ1-6|NA|TRBV6-5
TGTGCCAGCAGTCCGACAGTTAATTCACCCCTCCACTTT
CASSPTVNSPLHF
>few|TRBJ2-7|TRBD2|TRBV5-6
TGTGCCAGCTCCCCGGGGGAGGGTTCCTACGAGCAGTACTTC
CASSPGEGSYEQYF
>NA|TRBJ1-3|NA|TRBV7-9
TGTGCCAGCAGTTCCCCCGAGGTCTCTGGAAACACCATATATTTT
CASSSPEVSGNTIYF
>NA|TRBJ2-2|TRBD2|TRBV11-2
TGTGCCAGCAGCTTAGTCGGGGGGGCCTCCGGGGAGCTGTTTTTT
CASSLVGGASGELFF
>NA|TRBJ2-2|NA|TRBV29-1
TGCAGCGGGGGGGGCGACAGGGGCACCGGGGAGCTGTTTTTT
CSGGGDRGTGELFF
>once|TRBJ2-7|NA|TRBV7-9
TGTGCCAGCAGCTTAGGAGGGTTTTCCTACGAGCAGTACTTC
CASSLGGFSYEQYF
>NA|TRBJ2-1|TRBD1|TRBV10-3
TGTGCCATCAGTGAGTCGGGACAGGGCCCCGAGCAGTTCTTC
CAISESGQGPEQFF
>NA|TRBJ1-2|TRBD1|TRBV7-9
TGTGCCAGCAGCTTCCACGGCGCTTTGGACAGGGAGGGAGGCTACACCTTC
CASSFHGALDREGGYTF
>once|TRBJ1-5|NA|TRBV20-1
TGCAGTGCTAGTGGCAGACAAAATCAGCCCCAGCATTTT
CSASGRQNQPQHF
>NA|TRBJ2-3|NA|TRBV29-1
TGCAGCGTTGTTGACAACGCTAGCACAGATACGCAGTATTTT
CSVVDNASTDTQYF
>NA|TRBJ1-1|NA|TRBV30
TGTGCCTGGAGACGGCAGGGCCCCGGCGCTTGGCCGAACACTGAAGCTTTCTTT
CAWRRQGPGAWPNTEAFF